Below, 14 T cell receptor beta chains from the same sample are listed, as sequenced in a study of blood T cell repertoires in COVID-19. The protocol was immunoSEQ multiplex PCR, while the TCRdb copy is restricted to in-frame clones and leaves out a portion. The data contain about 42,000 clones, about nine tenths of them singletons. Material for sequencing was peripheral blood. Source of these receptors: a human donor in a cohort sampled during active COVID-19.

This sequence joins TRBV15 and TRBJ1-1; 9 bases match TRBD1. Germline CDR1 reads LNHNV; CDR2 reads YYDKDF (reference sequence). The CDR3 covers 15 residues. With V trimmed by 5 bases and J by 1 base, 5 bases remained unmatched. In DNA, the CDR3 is TGTGCCACCAGCCGTACAGGGGGCGGGAACACTGAAGCTTTCTTT. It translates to CATSRTGGGNTEAFF. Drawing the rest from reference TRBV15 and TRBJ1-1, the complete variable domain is DAMVIQNPRYQVTQFGKPVTLSCSQTLNHNVMYWYQQKSSQAPKLLFHYYDKDFNNEADTPDNFQSRRPNTSFCFLDIRSPGLGDTAMYLCATSRTGGGNTEAFFGQGTRLTVV.

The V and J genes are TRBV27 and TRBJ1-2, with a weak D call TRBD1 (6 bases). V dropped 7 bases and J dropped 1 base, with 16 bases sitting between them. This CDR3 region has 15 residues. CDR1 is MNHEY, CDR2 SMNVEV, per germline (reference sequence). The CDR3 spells CASTRMTGLNYGYTF. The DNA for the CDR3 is TGTGCCAGCACTAGGATGACAGGTCTTAACTATGGCTACACCTTC.

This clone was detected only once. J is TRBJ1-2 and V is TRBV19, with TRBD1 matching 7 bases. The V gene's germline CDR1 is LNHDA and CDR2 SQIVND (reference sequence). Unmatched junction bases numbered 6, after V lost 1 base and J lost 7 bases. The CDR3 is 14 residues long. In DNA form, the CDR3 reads TGTGCCAGTAGTATAGGACAGGGCGTCTCTGGCTACACCTTC. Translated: CASSIGQGVSGYTF. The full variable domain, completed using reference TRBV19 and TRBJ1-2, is DGGITQSPKYLFRKEGQNVTLSCEQNLNHDAMYWYRQDPGQGLRLIYYSQIVNDFQKGDIAEGYSVSREKKESFPLTVTSAQKNPTAFYLCASSIGQGVSGYTFGSGTRLTVV.

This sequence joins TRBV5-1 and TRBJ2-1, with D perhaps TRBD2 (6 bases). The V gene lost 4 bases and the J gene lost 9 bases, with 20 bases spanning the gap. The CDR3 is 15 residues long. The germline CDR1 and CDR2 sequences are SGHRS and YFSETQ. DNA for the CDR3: TGCGCCAGCAGCCTATGGGGAGGAGGTGGCGGTGAGCAGTTCTTC. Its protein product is CASSLWGGGGGEQFF. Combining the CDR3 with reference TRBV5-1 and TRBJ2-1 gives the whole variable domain KAGVTQTPRYLIKTRGQQVTLSCSPISGHRSVSWYQQTPGQGLQFLFEYFSETQRNKGNFPGRFSGRQFSNSRSEMNVSTLELGDSALYLCASSLWGGGGGEQFFGPGTRLTVL.

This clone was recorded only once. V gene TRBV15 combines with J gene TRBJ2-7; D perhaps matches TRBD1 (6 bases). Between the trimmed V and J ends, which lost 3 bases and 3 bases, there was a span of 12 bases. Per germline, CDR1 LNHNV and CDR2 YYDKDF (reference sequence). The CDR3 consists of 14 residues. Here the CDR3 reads CATSSRTANYEQYF. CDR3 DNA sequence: TGTGCCACCAGCAGCCGGACAGCCAACTACGAGCAGTACTTC. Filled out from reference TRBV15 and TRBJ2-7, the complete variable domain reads DAMVIQNPRYQVTQFGKPVTLSCSQTLNHNVMYWYQQKSSQAPKLLFHYYDKDFNNEADTPDNFQSRRPNTSFCFLDIRSPGLGDTAMYLCATSSRTANYEQYFGPGTRLTVT.

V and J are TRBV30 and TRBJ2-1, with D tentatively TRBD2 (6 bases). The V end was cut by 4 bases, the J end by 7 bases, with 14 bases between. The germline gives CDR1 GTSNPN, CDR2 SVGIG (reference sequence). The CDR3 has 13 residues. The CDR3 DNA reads TGTGCCTGGACATATACTAGCCGAAATGAGCAGTTCTTC. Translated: CAWTYTSRNEQFF. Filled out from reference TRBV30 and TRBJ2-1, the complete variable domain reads SQTIHQWPATLVQPVGSPLSLECTVEGTSNPNLYWYRQAAGRGLQLLFYSVGIGQISSEVPQNLSASRPQDRQFILSSKKLLLSDSGFYLCAWTYTSRNEQFFGPGTRLTVL.

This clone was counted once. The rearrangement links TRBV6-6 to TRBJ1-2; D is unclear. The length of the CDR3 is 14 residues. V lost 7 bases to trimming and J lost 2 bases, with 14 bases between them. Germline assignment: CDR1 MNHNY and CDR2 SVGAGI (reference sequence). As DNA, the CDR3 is TGTGCCAGCATCCCCCAGGTTTCCAACTATGGCTACACCTTC. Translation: CASIPQVSNYGYTF.

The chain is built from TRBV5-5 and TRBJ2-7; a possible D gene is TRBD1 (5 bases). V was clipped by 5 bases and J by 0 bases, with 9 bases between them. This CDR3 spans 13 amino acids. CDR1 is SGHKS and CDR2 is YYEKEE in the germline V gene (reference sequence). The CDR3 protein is CASRKDISYEQYF. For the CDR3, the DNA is TGTGCCAGCAGAAAGGACATCTCCTACGAGCAGTACTTC.

CDR3 DNA sequence: TGTGCCAGCAGCCACACTAGAGGAAAGACTAGCGGGGGCCGCCATTCCCAAGAGACCCAGTACTTC. This gives the protein CASSHTRGKTSGGRHSQETQYF. The rearrangement uses TRBV14 and TRBJ2-5, with 12 bases lining up with TRBD2. V shed 3 bases and J 1 base; nucleotides not matched to a gene: 21. This CDR3 is 22 amino acids long. From germline, CDR1 is SGHDN and CDR2 FVKESK.

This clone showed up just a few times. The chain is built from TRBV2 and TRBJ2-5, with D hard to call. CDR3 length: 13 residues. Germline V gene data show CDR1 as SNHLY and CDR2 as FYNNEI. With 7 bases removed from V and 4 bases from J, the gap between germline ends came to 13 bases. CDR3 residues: CASKARRGETQYF. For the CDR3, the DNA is TGTGCCAGCAAAGCACGGAGAGGAGAGACCCAGTACTTC.

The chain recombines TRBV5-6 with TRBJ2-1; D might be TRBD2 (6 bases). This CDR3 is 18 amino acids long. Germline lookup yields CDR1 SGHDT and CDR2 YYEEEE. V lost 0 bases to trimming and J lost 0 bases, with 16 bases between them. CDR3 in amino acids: CASSLVVGLAPSYNEQFF. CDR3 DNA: TGTGCCAGCAGCTTGGTAGTAGGGCTAGCGCCCTCCTACAATGAGCAGTTCTTC.

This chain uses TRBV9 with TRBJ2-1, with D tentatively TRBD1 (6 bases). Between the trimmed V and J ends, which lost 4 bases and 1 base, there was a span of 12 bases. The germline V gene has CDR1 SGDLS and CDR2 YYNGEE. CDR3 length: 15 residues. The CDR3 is CASSPQGQSYNEQFF. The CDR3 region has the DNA TGTGCCAGCAGCCCCCAGGGGCAGTCCTACAATGAGCAGTTCTTC.

CDR3 bases: TGTGCCAGCAGCTTAGGGCGGGGCGCCTACGAGCAGTACTTC. Translation: CASSLGRGAYEQYF. V usage is TRBV11-2 and J usage is TRBJ2-7, with D possibly TRBD2 on 6 matching bases. This CDR3 region has 14 residues. CDR1 is SGHAT, CDR2 FQNNGV, per germline. Trimming removed 1 base at V and 2 bases at J, with 9 bases between.

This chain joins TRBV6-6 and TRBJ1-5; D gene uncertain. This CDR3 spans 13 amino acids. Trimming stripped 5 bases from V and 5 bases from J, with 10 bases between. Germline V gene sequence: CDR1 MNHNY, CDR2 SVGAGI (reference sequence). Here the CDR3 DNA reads TGTGCCAGCAGTCCCCCGGGGTATCAGCCCCAGCATTTT. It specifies CASSPPGYQPQHF.